This T cell receptor beta chain was found in a study of T cells after yellow fever vaccination. Study-wide results and caveats: Weaker in magnitude, the secondary response showed a faster peak on day 5 versus 15. Most clones from primary vaccination resurfaced after the booster (roughly 96% CD4, 75% to 90% CD8).

The sample holds a few counts of this clonotype. What it binds is unknown. This CDR3 comprises 16 residues. V was shortened by 3 bases and J by 0 bases, with 12 bases between the two germline ends. Germline loops: CDR1 SGHTA, CDR2 FQGNSA. The 5'RACE template-switching step produced TCR cDNA and added a universal primer site and UMIs. TCRdb recomputed calls from the 5' RACE reads with MiXCR, one row per CDR3 protein. This table has about 150,000 distinct CDR3 sequences, 6.6% appearing once. Source: CD4+ T cells sorted from PBMCs, taken 10 days after the yellow fever booster vaccination. The chain is built from TRBV7-2 and TRBJ2-1; TRBD2 is a possible D gene (5 bases). The source is a man in his thirties or forties who received the YFV17D yellow fever vaccine. The CDR3 protein is CASSLSGPSSYNEQFF. Written as DNA, the CDR3 is TGTGCCAGCAGCTTGAGCGGTCCTAGCTCCTACAATGAGCAGTTCTTC.